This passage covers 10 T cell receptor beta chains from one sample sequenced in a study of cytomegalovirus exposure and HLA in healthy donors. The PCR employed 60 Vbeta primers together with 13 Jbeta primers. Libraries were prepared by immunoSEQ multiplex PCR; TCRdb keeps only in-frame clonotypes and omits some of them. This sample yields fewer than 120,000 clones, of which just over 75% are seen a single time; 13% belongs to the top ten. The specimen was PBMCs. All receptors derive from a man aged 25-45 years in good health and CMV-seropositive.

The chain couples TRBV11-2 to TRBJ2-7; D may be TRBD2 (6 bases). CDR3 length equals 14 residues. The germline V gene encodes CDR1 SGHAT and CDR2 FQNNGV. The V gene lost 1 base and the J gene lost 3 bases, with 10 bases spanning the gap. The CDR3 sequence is CASSLGGANYEQYF. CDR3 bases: TGTGCCAGCAGCTTAGGCGGGGCCAACTACGAGCAGTACTTC.

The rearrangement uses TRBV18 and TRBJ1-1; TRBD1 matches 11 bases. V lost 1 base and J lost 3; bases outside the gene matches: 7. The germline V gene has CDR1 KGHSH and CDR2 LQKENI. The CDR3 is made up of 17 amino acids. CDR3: CASSPRIGQGADTEAFF. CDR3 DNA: TGTGCCAGCTCACCACGGATAGGACAGGGGGCTGACACTGAAGCTTTCTTT.

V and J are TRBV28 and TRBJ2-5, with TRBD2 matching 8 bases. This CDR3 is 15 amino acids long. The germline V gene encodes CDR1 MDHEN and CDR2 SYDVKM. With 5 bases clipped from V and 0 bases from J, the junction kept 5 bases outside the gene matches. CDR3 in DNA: TGTGCCAGCAGTACTAGCGGAGCGTACCAAGAGACCCAGTACTTC. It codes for CASSTSGAYQETQYF.

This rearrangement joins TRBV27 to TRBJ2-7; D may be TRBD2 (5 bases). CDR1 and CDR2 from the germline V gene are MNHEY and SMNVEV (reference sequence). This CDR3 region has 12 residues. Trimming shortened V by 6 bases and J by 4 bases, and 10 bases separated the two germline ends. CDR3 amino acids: CASSPRDYEQYF. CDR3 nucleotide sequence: TGTGCCAGCAGCCCCCGGGATTACGAGCAGTACTTC.

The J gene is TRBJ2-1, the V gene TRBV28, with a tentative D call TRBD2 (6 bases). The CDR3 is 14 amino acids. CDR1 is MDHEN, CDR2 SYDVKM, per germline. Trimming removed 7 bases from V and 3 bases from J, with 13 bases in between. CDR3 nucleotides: TGTGCCAGCACTCCGGGACTCCACTACAATGAGCAGTTCTTC. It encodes CASTPGLHYNEQFF.

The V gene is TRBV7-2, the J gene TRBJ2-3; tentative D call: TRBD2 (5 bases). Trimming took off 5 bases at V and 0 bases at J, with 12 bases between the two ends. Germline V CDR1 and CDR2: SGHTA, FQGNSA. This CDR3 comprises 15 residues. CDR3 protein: CASSPDYLSTDTQYF. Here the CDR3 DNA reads TGTGCCAGCAGCCCCGACTACCTTAGCACAGATACGCAGTATTTT.

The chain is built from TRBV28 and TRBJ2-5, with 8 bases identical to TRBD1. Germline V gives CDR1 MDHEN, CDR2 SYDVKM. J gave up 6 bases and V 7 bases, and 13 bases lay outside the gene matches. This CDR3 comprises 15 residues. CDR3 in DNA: TGTGCCAGCACCGTTGGCAGGGGGCGTATAAAGACCCAGTACTTC. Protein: CASTVGRGRIKTQYF.

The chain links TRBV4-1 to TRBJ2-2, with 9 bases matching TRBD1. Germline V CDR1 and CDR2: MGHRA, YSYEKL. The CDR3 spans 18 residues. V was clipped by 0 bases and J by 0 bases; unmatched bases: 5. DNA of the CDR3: TGCGCCAGCAGCCAAGACCCCCGACAGGGGGCGAACACCGGGGAGCTGTTTTTT. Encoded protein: CASSQDPRQGANTGELFF.

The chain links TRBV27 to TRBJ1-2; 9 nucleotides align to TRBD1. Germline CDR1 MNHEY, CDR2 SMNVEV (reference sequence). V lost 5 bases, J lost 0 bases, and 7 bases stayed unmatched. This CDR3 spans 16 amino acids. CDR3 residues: CASSGGQGRANYGYTF. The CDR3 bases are TGTGCCAGCAGTGGGGGACAGGGCCGAGCTAACTATGGCTACACCTTC.

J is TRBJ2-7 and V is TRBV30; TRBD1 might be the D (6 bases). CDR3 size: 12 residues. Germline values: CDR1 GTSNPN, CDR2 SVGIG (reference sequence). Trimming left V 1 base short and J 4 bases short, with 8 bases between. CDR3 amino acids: CAWSGQGYEQYF. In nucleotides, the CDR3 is TGTGCCTGGAGTGGCCAGGGGTACGAGCAGTACTTC. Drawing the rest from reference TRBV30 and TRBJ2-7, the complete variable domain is SQTIHQWPATLVQPVGSPLSLECTVEGTSNPNLYWYRQAAGRGLQLLFYSVGIGQISSEVPQNLSASRPQDRQFILSSKKLLLSDSGFYLCAWSGQGYEQYFGPGTRLTVT.